Sequencing of this TCR beta chain was carried out in a study of STAT5B mutations in CD4+ large granular lymphocyte leukemia. Overall study findings and caveats: Higher CD4+ than CD8+ T-LGLL clonality might reflect small sample size.

About this clone itself: The antigen is undetermined.

Germline loops: CDR1 MNHEY, CDR2 SVGAGI. The CDR3 consists of 16 residues. V dropped 2 bases and J dropped 4 bases, with 14 bases sitting between them. TCRdb's copy holds only in-frame clones and misses some; the assay was immunoSEQ multiplex PCR. The sample holds roughly 30,000 clones, around 80% seen once. The V and J genes are TRBV6-5 and TRBJ1-4; TRBD1 might be the D (6 bases). The TCR comes from a human donor in good health. Sequencing was performed on CD4+ T cells from blood buffy coats. CDR3 residues: CASSYLGQGFNEKLFF. The CDR3 DNA reads TGTGCCAGCAGTTACCTTGGGCAGGGGTTTAATGAAAAACTGTTTTTT.